These 30 T cell receptor beta chains originate from one sample sequenced in a study of PD-1 blockade in classical Hodgkin lymphoma. As to time point: cycle 4 day 1 (C4D1), after 6 weeks of nivolumab. Autologous stem cell transplantation was followed by relapse in every patient, and brentuximab vedotin exposure varied. Assay: immunoSEQ multiplex PCR; the TCRdb copy retains only in-frame clones and omits some. The sample has roughly 46,000 clones, 65% to 80% seen once. The source was peripheral blood mononuclear cells (PBMCs), collected before the fourth cycle of nivolumab. These receptors were collected from a human donor with classical Hodgkin lymphoma.

In its sample, this clone was seen a few times. The chain carries TRBV4-1 and TRBJ2-3; 8 bases are a match to TRBD2. Germline assignment: CDR1 MGHRA and CDR2 YSYEKL. V gave up 0 bases and J gave up 2 bases; unmatched junction bases: 4. This CDR3 is 16 amino acids long. The CDR3, as DNA: TGCGCCAGCAGCCAAGAAGAGCGGGAGCCCACAGATACGCAGTATTTT. Translating it yields CASSQEEREPTDTQYF.

This rearrangement joins TRBV28 to TRBJ1-2; D unresolved. The CDR3 length is 14 residues. The V gene lost 3 bases and the J gene lost 5 bases, with 13 bases spanning the gap. Germline V lookup: CDR1 MDHEN, CDR2 SYDVKM. The CDR3 DNA follows: TGTGCCAGCAGTTTTTTCTTGGGTGGATATGGCTACACCTTC. It is translated as CASSFFLGGYGYTF.

J is TRBJ2-7 and V is TRBV10-1; tentatively, D is TRBD1 (6 bases). The CDR3 length is 13 residues. Per germline, CDR1 WNHNN and CDR2 SYGVQD (reference sequence). Trimming left V 5 bases short and J 6 bases short, with 14 bases between. CDR3 sequence: CASSPTGISEQYF. The CDR3 region has the DNA TGCGCCAGCAGTCCAACAGGGATATCCGAGCAGTACTTC.

The chain links TRBV5-6 to TRBJ2-7; TRBD2 might be the D (6 bases). In germline, CDR1 is SGHDT, CDR2 YYEEEE. The CDR3 covers 15 residues. Between the trimmed V and J ends, which lost 9 bases and 2 bases, there was a span of 21 bases. Here the CDR3 reads CATSDPLAAAYEQYF. The CDR3 region has the DNA TGTGCCACCAGTGACCCGTTAGCGGCTGCCTACGAGCAGTACTTC.

This clone was recorded once. The rearrangement links TRBV11-3 to TRBJ2-2; 11 positions match TRBD2. The CDR3 runs 14 residues. In germline, CDR1 is SGHNT, CDR2 YENEEA. V dropped 7 bases and J dropped 7; count of bases not matched to a gene: 5. CDR3 coding DNA: TGTGCCAGCAAACTACTAGCGGGAGTCGGGGAGCTGTTTTTT. Translating gives CASKLLAGVGELFF.

The genes are TRBV6-5 and TRBJ2-2, with unresolved D. From germline, CDR1 is MNHEY and CDR2 SVGAGI. The V gene lost 2 bases and the J gene lost 4 bases, with 5 bases spanning the gap. This CDR3 has 13 residues. The CDR3 is CASSYDTTGELFF. In DNA form, the CDR3 reads TGTGCCAGCAGTTACGACACCACCGGGGAGCTGTTTTTT.

The chain employs TRBV4-1 and TRBJ2-3; TRBD2 matches at 11 bases. Germline V CDR1 and CDR2: MGHRA, YSYEKL. The trim removed 0 bases at V and 3 bases at J, leaving 2 bases unmatched. This CDR3 is built from 16 residues. This CDR3 is CASSQESSGRTDTQYF. The CDR3 nucleotides read TGCGCCAGCAGCCAAGAATCTAGCGGGAGGACAGATACGCAGTATTTT.

The chain carries TRBV6-5 and TRBJ2-1, with D unresolved. V gave up 1 base and J gave up 6 bases, with 10 bases separating them. Germline assignment: CDR1 MNHEY and CDR2 SVGAGI. This CDR3 is 14 amino acids long. In nucleotides, the CDR3 is TGTGCCAGCAGTTACTATAGAAAGGGCAATGAGCAGTTCTTC. Its translation: CASSYYRKGNEQFF.

Concerning this clone itself: A junction end diverges from the germline sequence, so it may reflect a read error. The chain carries TRBV10-3 and TRBJ2-7, with no clear D. CDR1 and CDR2 from the germline V gene are ENHRY and SYGVKD. CDR3 length: 16 amino acids. The CDR3 here is CASSYSTVQVGYEQYF. The CDR3 nucleotides are TGTGCCAGCAGTTACTCGACGGTGCAGGTGGGGTACGAGCAGTACTTC.

This clone has more than one count but fewer than ten. The rearrangement joins TRBV5-4 to TRBJ2-3; 12 bases match TRBD2. Germline V gene data show CDR1 as SGHNT and CDR2 as YYREEE (reference sequence). The ends lost 0 bases at V and 4 bases at J; junction bases unmatched: 0. The CDR3 length is 15 residues. The chain's CDR3 is CASSLGLAGADTQYF. In DNA form, the CDR3 reads TGTGCCAGCAGCTTGGGACTAGCGGGAGCAGATACGCAGTATTTT. Full variable domain (remainder filled in from reference TRBV5-4 and TRBJ2-3): ETGVTQSPTHLIKTRGQQVTLRCSSQSGHNTVSWYQQALGQGPQFIFQYYREEENGRGNFPPRFSGLQFPNYSSELNVNALELDDSALYLCASSLGLAGADTQYFGPGTRLTVL.

This chain connects TRBV15 to TRBJ2-7, with D perhaps TRBD2 (5 bases). The CDR3 has 16 amino acids. In germline, CDR1 is LNHNV, CDR2 YYDKDF (reference sequence). The ends were cut back, 1 base at V and 2 bases at J, with 15 bases in the middle. The CDR3 nucleotides read TGTGCCACCAGCAGAGTGAGTCGGCCGGGAACCTACGAGCAGTACTTC. The encoded protein is CATSRVSRPGTYEQYF.

This clone was picked up one time. V is TRBV11-2 and J is TRBJ1-3; the D is unclear. This CDR3 contains 15 residues. Trimming removed 1 base at V and 3 bases at J, with 10 bases between. Germline V lookup: CDR1 SGHAT, CDR2 FQNNGV. The CDR3 sequence: CASSLGWGGGNTIYF. The CDR3 DNA is TGTGCCAGCAGCTTAGGATGGGGAGGTGGAAACACCATATATTTT.

The chain couples TRBV11-2 to TRBJ2-1, with D perhaps matching TRBD1 (6 bases). Trimming shortened V by 1 base and J by 12 bases, and 13 bases separated the two germline ends. CDR3 length: 13 amino acids. CDR1 is SGHAT and CDR2 is FQNNGV in the germline V gene. The CDR3 loop is CASSLGELQGQFF. CDR3 DNA: TGTGCCAGCAGCTTAGGCGAGCTACAGGGGCAGTTCTTC. The full variable domain, with the rest looked up from reference TRBV11-2 and TRBJ2-1, is EAGVAQSPRYKIIEKRQSVAFWCNPISGHATLYWYQQILGQGPKLLIQFQNNGVVDDSQLPKDRFSAERLKGVDSTLKIQPAKLEDSAVYLCASSLGELQGQFFGPGTRLTVL.

This chain links TRBV14 with TRBJ2-1, with D possibly TRBD2 on 6 matching bases. In germline, CDR1 is SGHDN, CDR2 FVKESK. The CDR3 spans 18 residues. Trimming took 0 bases from V and 6 from J, leaving 21 bases between them. Here the CDR3 DNA reads TGTGCCAGCAGCCAAGATGTGGCCTCTAGCGATGTTAGCAATGAGCAGTTCTTC. Residues: CASSQDVASSDVSNEQFF.

With regard to this clone: The sample contains more than one DNA sequence encoding this CDR3. The chain couples TRBV28 to TRBJ2-5; no firm D call. V was pared by 3 bases and J by 5 bases, with 10 bases between. The V gene's germline CDR1 is MDHEN and CDR2 SYDVKM. This CDR3 is 13 amino acids long. CDR3 nucleotide sequence: TGTGCCAGCAGTTTCGGTGGAAGGGAGACCCAGTACTTC. Residues: CASSFGGRETQYF.

V is TRBV7-9 and J is TRBJ2-5; 7 bases agree with TRBD2. V shed 5 bases, J shed 6 bases, and the junction held 12 bases outside the gene matches. The CDR3 sequence is 15 residues long. The germline V gene encodes CDR1 SEHNR and CDR2 FQNEAQ (reference sequence). CDR3 loop: CASSDGRGGEKTQYF. The CDR3 DNA reads TGTGCCAGCAGCGACGGACGGGGAGGGGAGAAGACCCAGTACTTC.

V and J are TRBV2 and TRBJ2-1; D perhaps matches TRBD1 (5 bases). Trimming took 6 bases from V and 2 from J, leaving 14 bases between them. CDR3 length: 15 residues. Germline CDR1 SNHLY, CDR2 FYNNEI. This chain's CDR3 is CASRDTVSPYNEQFF. CDR3 coding DNA: TGTGCCAGCAGGGACACCGTCTCTCCCTACAATGAGCAGTTCTTC.

This chain joins TRBV19 and TRBJ1-1; 7 nucleotides align to TRBD1. The ends lost 9 bases at V and 0 bases at J; junction bases unmatched: 10. The CDR3 sequence is 15 residues long. Per germline, CDR1 LNHDA and CDR2 SQIVND (reference sequence). This CDR3 reads CASQLGGRMNTEAFF. The CDR3 bases are TGTGCCAGCCAGTTAGGGGGCCGAATGAACACTGAAGCTTTCTTT.

This clone has a single count. The V gene is TRBV6-1, the J gene TRBJ2-5; D is tentatively TRBD1 or TRBD2 (5 bases each). The CDR3 consists of 15 residues. V lost 6 bases, J lost 5 bases, and 19 bases lay in between. Germline V lookup: CDR1 MNHNS, CDR2 SASEGT. CDR3 coding DNA: TGTGCCAGCAGGGAGATGGTCGGATGGGGGGAGACCCAGTACTTC. Translating it yields CASREMVGWGETQYF.

The rearrangement uses TRBV5-1 and TRBJ1-1; 11 nucleotides match TRBD1. Trimming at V came to 3 bases and at J to 1 base, leaving 5 bases not matched to a gene. CDR3 length: 16 residues. In germline, CDR1 is SGHRS, CDR2 YFSETQ. CDR3: CASSYGQGATNTEAFF. The CDR3, as DNA: TGCGCCAGCAGCTATGGACAGGGGGCAACGAACACTGAAGCTTTCTTT.

To note about this clone: The junction departs from germline at one end; a sequencing error may be responsible. The chain couples TRBV7-7 to TRBJ2-2; tentatively, D is TRBD1 (5 bases). The CDR3 is made up of 13 amino acids. Per the germline V gene, CDR1 is SSHAT and CDR2 is FNYEAQ (reference sequence). The CDR3 nucleotides read TGTGCTAGCAGCTCACAGGCAACCGGGGAGCTGTTTTTT. It specifies CASSSQATGELFF.

The chain couples TRBV6-1 to TRBJ2-1, with D possibly being TRBD1 (5 bases). The CDR3 loop spans 15 amino acids. The ends were cut back, 1 base at V and 2 bases at J, with 9 bases in the middle. Germline CDR1 and CDR2: MNHNS and SASEGT. CDR3 sequence (DNA): TGTGCCAGCAGTGAAGGCAGGGCTCCCTACAATGAGCAGTTCTTC. Its protein product is CASSEGRAPYNEQFF.

This rearrangement joins TRBV30 to TRBJ2-1; TRBD2 might be the D (6 bases). Per the germline V gene, CDR1 is GTSNPN and CDR2 is SVGIG (reference sequence). The ends were cut back, 1 base at V and 12 bases at J, with 19 bases in the middle. This CDR3 contains 14 residues. In DNA form, the CDR3 reads TGTGCCTGGAGTGCCCCGGCCCTAGCGACCGGGCAGTTCTTC. Translating gives CAWSAPALATGQFF.

V usage is TRBV11-2 and J usage is TRBJ2-7; D gene uncertain. Deletions cut 3 bases from V and 7 bases from J, with 10 bases between. Germline V gene data show CDR1 as SGHAT and CDR2 as FQNNGV. The CDR3 is made up of 12 amino acids. CDR3 in amino acids: CASSFSPLEQYF. The DNA of the CDR3 is TGTGCCAGCAGCTTTAGTCCCTTGGAGCAGTACTTC.

The chain joins TRBV4-1 to TRBJ2-4; possibly TRBD1 or TRBD2 for D (5 bases each). CDR3 length equals 15 residues. V was cut by 4 bases and J by 6 bases, with 16 bases left in between. CDR1 MGHRA and CDR2 YSYEKL come from the germline V gene. The CDR3 reads CASSPRGPAGNIQYF. CDR3 DNA sequence: TGCGCCAGCAGCCCCCGGGGCCCCGCGGGAAACATTCAGTACTTC.

This clone was found a few times. The J gene is TRBJ1-1, the V gene TRBV21-1. TRBV21-1 is a documented pseudogene. The length of the CDR3 is 16 residues. CDR3 coding DNA: TGTGCCAGCAGCAATTCTATGGGACCCCGAATCACTGAAGCTTTCTTT. Protein sequence: CASSNSMGPRITEAFF.

This rearrangement joins TRBV7-2 to TRBJ2-1, with 10 bases matching TRBD2. The CDR3 covers 14 residues. The germline V gene has CDR1 SGHTA and CDR2 FQGNSA. The V gene end was trimmed by 6 bases and the J gene end by 7 bases; junction bases not matched to a gene: 6. As DNA, the CDR3 is TGTGCCAGCAGACTAGCGGGATCGTCGAATGAGCAGTTCTTC. Residues: CASRLAGSSNEQFF.

This chain connects TRBV6-6 to TRBJ2-7; weak D call: TRBD1 (7 bases). The CDR3 runs to 15 residues. The V gene lost 0 bases and the J gene lost 4 bases, with 13 bases spanning the gap. Germline V gene lookup returns CDR1 MNHNY and CDR2 SVGAGI (reference sequence). The DNA of the CDR3 is TGTGCCAGCAGTTACTCGGAGGGGGCGTCATACGAGCAGTACTTC. Residues: CASSYSEGASYEQYF.

This clone was detected only once. The J gene is TRBJ2-1, the V gene TRBV4-3, with D perhaps TRBD2 (5 bases). The CDR3 has 15 residues. Germline CDR1 LGHNA, CDR2 YSLEER. Trimming stripped 1 base from V and 1 base from J, with 8 bases between. The CDR3 region is CASSQARESYNEQFF. CDR3 DNA: TGCGCCAGCAGCCAAGCGAGGGAATCCTACAATGAGCAGTTCTTC.

The V and J genes are TRBV7-2 and TRBJ2-3; D gene unclear. CDR1 SGHTA and CDR2 FQGNSA come from the germline V gene. Trimming shortened V by 6 bases and J by 0 bases, and 16 bases separated the two germline ends. The CDR3 loop spans 16 amino acids. The CDR3 protein is CASRIFPGLSTDTQYF. The CDR3 DNA sequence: TGTGCCAGCAGAATCTTCCCGGGCCTCAGCACAGATACGCAGTATTTT.